This is a list of T cell receptor beta chains from one sample in a study of metastatic and nonmetastatic thyroid tumors. MiXCR re-clonotyped the PCR reads for TCRdb. The sample carries around 4,000 clones, 35% to 45% recorded once. Sequenced: adjacent normal tissue. The receptors derive from a male donor with papillary thyroid cancer or a benign thyroid nodule (not recorded which). Some clones in this sample may be carry-over from other donors' samples. CDR3s include the opening cysteine and the closing phenylalanine or tryptophan. D genes are given only for firm matches. A clone size is listed for some rows: how often the clone was seen (once, few, many), or a class if it is expanded.

length	size	D	J	V	DNA	CDR3
15	-	TRBD2	TRBJ2-5	TRBV5-1	TGCGCCAGCAGCTTTAGCCTAGCGGCCCAAGAGACCCAGTACTTC	CASSFSLAAQETQYF
13	-	-	TRBJ2-7	TRBV20-1	TGCAGTGCCCTGGACGGCGAAGGGGGGGAGCAGTACTTC	CSALDGEGGEQYF
15	-	-	TRBJ2-1	TRBV5-1	TGCGCCAGCAGCTTGCTTGGCTCCCCCTACAATGAGCAGTTCTTC	CASSLLGSPYNEQFF
13	-	-	TRBJ1-4	TRBV15	TGTGCCACCAGCAGAGATAAGCAGGAAAAACTGTTTTTT	CATSRDKQEKLFF
13	few	-	TRBJ1-2	TRBV19	TGTGCCAGTAGTATAGCCCAGCTTTATGGCTACACCTTC	CASSIAQLYGYTF
15	-	-	TRBJ1-2	TRBV11-2	TGTGCCAGCAGCCCCGTCAGGGGTAGGTCCTATGGCTACACCTTC	CASSPVRGRSYGYTF
12	few	-	TRBJ2-2	TRBV30	TGTGCCTTTACTCAGGGGTACGGGGAGCTGTTTTTT	CAFTQGYGELFF
16	large	TRBD2	TRBJ2-7	TRBV19	TGTGCCAGTACCTCCGATAGCGGGGTCCCTTCCTACGAGCAGTACTTC	CASTSDSGVPSYEQYF
14	-	TRBD1	TRBJ1-1	TRBV19	TGTGCCAGTAGAAGCAGGGGGGGGAACACTGAAGCTTTCTTT	CASRSRGGNTEAFF
17	once	-	TRBJ2-1	TRBV20-1	TGCAGTGCCCGGACTAGAGGGGGAACAAACTCCTACAATGAGCAGTTCTTC	CSARTRGGTNSYNEQFF
16	few	TRBD1	TRBJ2-2	TRBV27	TGTGCCAGCAGCTGGGGGACAGGATCAAATACCGGGGAGCTGTTTTTT	CASSWGTGSNTGELFF
13	few	-	TRBJ2-1	TRBV27	TGTGCCAGCAGTTATTTTCTCAACAATGAGCAGTTCTTC	CASSYFLNNEQFF
13	-	TRBD1	TRBJ2-2	TRBV6-5	TGTGCCAGCGTTAGACAGGGCGCCGGGGAGCTGTTTTTT	CASVRQGAGELFF
15	few	-	TRBJ1-1	TRBV6-1	TGTGCCAGCAGGCCCTTAAGGGTTAAACACGCTGAAGCTTTCTTT	CASRPLRVKHAEAFF
13	-	TRBD1	TRBJ1-6	TRBV6-1	TGTGCCAGCCAGACAGGGGATAATTCACCCCTCCACTTT	CASQTGDNSPLHF
13	few	-	TRBJ2-1	TRBV11-2	TGTGCCAGCAGCTTCTCGCGAAACAATGAGCAGTTCTTC	CASSFSRNNEQFF
15	once	TRBD2	TRBJ2-1	TRBV20-1	TGCAGTGCTCCCCGATTGGGACTAGCGGACAATGAGCAGTTCTTC	CSAPRLGLADNEQFF
15	medium-sized	-	TRBJ1-2	TRBV5-6	TGTGCCAGCAGCTCTCGCCAGGGAATCCTAAGAAGCTACACCTTC	CASSSRQGILRSYTF